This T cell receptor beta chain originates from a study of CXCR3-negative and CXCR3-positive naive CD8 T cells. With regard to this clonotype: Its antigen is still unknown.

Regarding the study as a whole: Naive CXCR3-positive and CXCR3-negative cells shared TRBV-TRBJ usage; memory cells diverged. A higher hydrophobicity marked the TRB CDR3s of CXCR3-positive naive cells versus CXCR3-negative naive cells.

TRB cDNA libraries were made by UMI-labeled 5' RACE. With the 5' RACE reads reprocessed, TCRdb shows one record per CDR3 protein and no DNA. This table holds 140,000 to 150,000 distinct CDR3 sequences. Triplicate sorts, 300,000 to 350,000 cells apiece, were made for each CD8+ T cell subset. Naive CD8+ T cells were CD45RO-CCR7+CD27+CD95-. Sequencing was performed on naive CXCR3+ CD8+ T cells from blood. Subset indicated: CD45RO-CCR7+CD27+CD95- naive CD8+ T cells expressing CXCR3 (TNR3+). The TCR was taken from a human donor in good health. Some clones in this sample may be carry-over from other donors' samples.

CDR3 protein: CATSDLRTGVGGEQFF. The V call is TRBV24-1, the J call TRBJ2-1; the D call of TRBD1 rests on TCRdb alone, since no DNA is present to check it. The CDR3 totals 16 residues. Germline loops: CDR1 KGHDR, CDR2 SFDVKD.